This T cell receptor beta chain was captured in a study of response to subunit inactivated influenza vaccine. CDR1 is SEHNR, CDR2 FQNEAQ, per germline (reference sequence). The CDR3 contains 14 residues. Trimming took off 1 base at V and 2 bases at J, with 6 bases between the two ends. This clonotype occurred a few times. MiXCR, applied by TCRdb to the RT-PCR reads, yields one record per CDR3 protein. This sample has around 580,000 distinct CDR3 sequences, with over 9.5% found just once. This clonotype was sampled from a man aged 45 to 65 who received an inactivated influenza vaccine. The sequencing used PBMCs from blood, collected on the day of vaccination. The chain carries TRBV7-9 and TRBJ1-3; D gene unclear. The CDR3 reads CASSLGLAGNTIYF. The CDR3 coding sequence is TGTGCCAGCAGCTTAGGCTTGGCTGGAAACACCATATATTTT.